The 31 T cell receptor beta chains below come from one sample, sequenced in a study of blood T cells in healthy people across ages. A second PCR, run for about 7 to 12 cycles, used a sample-barcoded 5' primer plus a J-beta primer mix. TCRdb passed the 5' RACE reads through MiXCR, listing each CDR3 protein once. The table shows over 1,500,000 distinct CDR3 sequences, with approximately 40% occurring only once. The sample consisted of blood. These receptor sequences come from a human donor in good health.

This clonotype came up a few times. V usage is TRBV7-3 and J usage is TRBJ1-1; D is unclear. Germline values: CDR1 SGHTA, CDR2 FQGTGA. Trimming left V 1 base short and J 7 bases short, with 16 bases between. The CDR3 totals 15 residues. CDR3 region: CASSLNLFGEGEAFF. CDR3 in DNA: TGTGCCAGCAGCTTAAATCTATTTGGTGAGGGTGAAGCTTTCTTT. Filled out from reference TRBV7-3 and TRBJ1-1, the complete variable domain reads GAGVSQTPSNKVTEKGKYVELRCDPISGHTALYWYRQSLGQGPEFLIYFQGTGAADDSGLPNDRFFAVRPEGSVSTLKIQRTERGDSAVYLCASSLNLFGEGEAFFGQGTRLTVV.

The rearrangement links TRBV4-3 to TRBJ2-2; D is possibly TRBD1 (5 bases). CDR1 LGHNA and CDR2 YSLEER come from the germline V gene. CDR3 length equals 13 residues. V was clipped by 8 bases and J by 1 base, with 8 bases between them. The CDR3 protein is CASQDRNTGELFF. As DNA, the CDR3 is TGCGCCAGCCAAGACAGGAACACCGGGGAGCTGTTTTTT.

The chain combines TRBV6-1 with TRBJ2-1, with 10 bases lining up with TRBD2. CDR1 MNHNS and CDR2 SASEGT come from the germline V gene. CDR3 size: 16 residues. V was pared by 3 bases and J by 8 bases, with 10 bases of the junction left unmatched. CDR3 DNA: TGTGCCAGCAGTGACTTGCGAAGCGGGGGGGCTCATGAGCAGTTCTTC. Its protein is CASSDLRSGGAHEQFF.

J is TRBJ2-5 and V is TRBV20-1; D possibly corresponds to TRBD1 (5 bases). Deletions cut 5 bases from V and 1 base from J, with 23 bases between. Germline V gives CDR1 DFQATT, CDR2 SNEGSKA (reference sequence). The CDR3 is 17 amino acids. The CDR3 bases are TGCAGTGCTGACGACCCCACAGGTGAATCCCTCCAAGAGACCCAGTACTTC. Translated: CSADDPTGESLQETQYF.

The chain uses TRBV7-9 and TRBJ1-4; D unresolved. This CDR3 comprises 14 residues. Trimming left V 2 bases short and J 6 bases short, with 10 bases between. Germline V CDR1 and CDR2: SEHNR, FQNEAQ (reference sequence). This CDR3 reads CASSLTRGDEKLFF. CDR3 bases: TGTGCCAGCAGCTTAACGAGAGGAGATGAAAAACTGTTTTTT.

This sequence joins TRBV15 and TRBJ2-3; D is possibly TRBD2 (5 bases). This CDR3 region has 15 residues. The V gene lost 0 bases and the J gene lost 4 bases, with 11 bases spanning the gap. CDR1 and CDR2 (germline): LNHNV, YYDKDF (reference sequence). The CDR3 here is CATSRDQWRSDTQYF. CDR3 DNA sequence: TGTGCCACCAGCAGAGATCAGTGGAGGTCAGATACGCAGTATTTT.

This clonotype has at least ten counts. This chain links TRBV4-2 with TRBJ2-7; D tentatively fits TRBD1 or TRBD2 (5 bases each). The CDR3 contains 13 residues. CDR1 is LGHNA, CDR2 YNFKEQ, per germline. V lost 5 bases and J lost 6, with 14 bases in between. The CDR3, as DNA: TGTGCCAGCAGCTTCCGGGGCGCAGGCGAGCAGTACTTC. Translating gives CASSFRGAGEQYF.

The rearrangement uses TRBV4-1 and TRBJ2-5, with D perhaps TRBD2 (5 bases). The end of the DNA fits TRBJ2-7 better, so the J call may be wrong. The CDR3 has 15 residues. Germline CDR1 and CDR2: MGHRA and YSYEKL. The CDR3 DNA sequence: TGCGCCAGCAGCCAAGGACGGGGTGTTAATTACGAGCAGTACTTC. Translating gives CASSQGRGVNYEQYF.

This clonotype has just a few counts. V and J are TRBV20-1 and TRBJ1-4; D not certain. The V end lost 3 bases, the J end lost 2 bases, and 19 bases lay between the germline ends. Germline V CDR1 and CDR2: DFQATT, SNEGSKA (reference sequence). This CDR3 region has 17 residues. The CDR3 sequence is CSARRGSGPSTNEKLFF. The CDR3 bases are TGCAGTGCTAGGCGCGGGTCTGGGCCCTCCACTAATGAAAAACTGTTTTTT.

This clonotype was recorded many times. J is TRBJ2-7 and V is TRBV4-1, with D maybe TRBD1 (5 bases). V shed 3 bases and J shed 2 bases, with 8 bases lying between them. CDR3 length equals 13 residues. Germline V gene sequence: CDR1 MGHRA, CDR2 YSYEKL. The CDR3 DNA follows: TGCGCCAGCAGCCATGGGGCGACCTACGAGCAGTACTTC. Its translation: CASSHGATYEQYF.

This clonotype appeared a single time. A junction end diverges from the germline sequence, so it may reflect a read error. The rearrangement joins TRBV6-2 or TRBV6-3 to TRBJ2-7, with a possible D match to TRBD1 (5 bases). CDR1 and CDR2 from the germline V gene are MNHEY and SVGEGT. The CDR3 runs 14 residues. The DNA of the CDR3 is TGTGCCAGCACAGGGTACACTGACTCCTACGAGCGGTACTTC. Amino acids: CASTGYTDSYERYF.

CDR3 DNA: TGTGCCAGCAGTTACTCCATTTGGGGGGAGCAGTTCTTC. Its protein is CASSYSIWGEQFF. The chain has TRBV6-5 and TRBJ2-1; D is possibly TRBD1 or TRBD2 (5 bases each). The germline V and J ends were trimmed by 0 bases and 10 bases, with 10 bases remaining between them. The germline gives CDR1 MNHEY, CDR2 SVGAGI. This CDR3 spans 13 amino acids.

In its sample, this clonotype was seen a few times. The chain couples TRBV29-1 to TRBJ2-7; D remains unclear. Germline assignment: CDR1 SQVTM and CDR2 ANQGSEA. The V and J ends lost 4 bases and 3 bases respectively, with 7 bases between them. CDR3 size: 11 residues. The CDR3 sequence is CSVGMVYEQYF. CDR3 bases: TGCAGCGTTGGAATGGTCTACGAGCAGTACTTC.

The rearrangement joins TRBV9 to TRBJ2-7, with 8 bases identical to TRBD1. The CDR3 spans 17 residues. The germline CDR1 and CDR2 sequences are SGDLS and YYNGEE. The V segment lost 0 bases and the J segment 2 bases; nucleotides outside the gene matches: 10. The CDR3: CASSVGPLRDRTYEQYF. Here the CDR3 DNA reads TGTGCCAGCAGCGTAGGACCCCTCCGGGACAGGACCTACGAGCAGTACTTC.

In its sample, this clonotype was seen a few times. This chain uses TRBV7-3 with TRBJ2-7; TRBD1 might be the D (6 bases). The CDR3 totals 15 residues. The germline V and J ends were trimmed by 2 bases and 2 bases, with 13 bases remaining between them. Germline V lookup: CDR1 SGHTA, CDR2 FQGTGA. Here the CDR3 reads CASSLAGAPTYEQYF. CDR3 sequence (DNA): TGTGCCAGCAGCTTAGCAGGGGCTCCTACCTACGAGCAGTACTTC.

The chain employs TRBV5-1 and TRBJ1-2, with 7 bases that match TRBD1. The CDR3 covers 17 residues. V was pared by 0 bases and J by 6 bases, with 14 bases of the junction left unmatched. CDR1 SGHRS and CDR2 YFSETQ come from the germline V gene. The CDR3 DNA reads as TGCGCCAGCAGCTTGGGGGTGTTGCTTGGGACAGCCGATGGCTACACCTTC. Translation gives CASSLGVLLGTADGYTF.

This clonotype was recorded a few times. The J gene is TRBJ2-1, the V gene TRBV12-3 or TRBV12-4, with 7 positions matching TRBD2. CDR3 size: 14 residues. J was trimmed by 5 bases and V by 10 bases; bases with no gene match: 11. The CDR3, as DNA: TGTGCCAACTCTATGAGCGGGGCTCACAATGAGCAGTTCTTC. Protein: CANSMSGAHNEQFF.

This clonotype was counted between two and nine times. This chain joins TRBV6-1 and TRBJ1-5; unclear D gene. The germline gives CDR1 MNHNS, CDR2 SASEGT. The germline V and J ends were trimmed by 11 bases and 0 bases, with 11 bases remaining between them. This CDR3 has 13 residues. The CDR3 sequence: CARGRYSNQPQHF. Written as DNA, the CDR3 is TGTGCCCGCGGACGGTATAGCAATCAGCCCCAGCATTTT.

J is TRBJ2-7 and V is TRBV5-1; D gene ambiguous. Germline V gives CDR1 SGHRS, CDR2 YFSETQ. This CDR3 has 14 amino acids. Deletions cut 4 bases from V and 2 bases from J, with 13 bases between. The CDR3 region is CASSPTAGPYEQYF. In nucleotides, the CDR3 is TGCGCCAGCAGCCCAACCGCCGGGCCCTACGAGCAGTACTTC. The full variable domain, in which reference TRBV5-1 and TRBJ2-7 provide the parts outside the CDR3, is KAGVTQTPRYLIKTRGQQVTLSCSPISGHRSVSWYQQTPGQGLQFLFEYFSETQRNKGNFPGRFSGRQFSNSRSEMNVSTLELGDSALYLCASSPTAGPYEQYFGPGTRLTVT.

The chain uses TRBV5-1 and TRBJ1-6; 7 nucleotides match TRBD1. Germline V lookup: CDR1 SGHRS, CDR2 YFSETQ. The trim removed 3 bases at V and 8 bases at J, leaving 5 bases unmatched. This CDR3 region has 14 residues. This chain's CDR3 is CASSWTGGDSPLHF. The CDR3 bases are TGCGCCAGCAGCTGGACAGGTGGGGATTCACCCCTCCACTTT.

This chain uses TRBV14 with TRBJ2-1; 7 bases agree with TRBD1. J gave up 0 bases and V 3 bases, and 11 bases lay outside the gene matches. The CDR3 covers 18 residues. Germline CDR1 is SGHDN and CDR2 is FVKESK. The CDR3 reads CASSHYRGSKSSYNEQFF. As DNA, the CDR3 is TGTGCCAGCAGCCATTACAGGGGTTCGAAAAGCTCCTACAATGAGCAGTTCTTC. Drawing the rest from reference TRBV14 and TRBJ2-1, the complete variable domain is EAGVTQFPSHSVIEKGQTVTLRCDPISGHDNLYWYRRVMGKEIKFLLHFVKESKQDESGMPNNRFLAERTGGTYSTLKVQPAELEDSGVYFCASSHYRGSKSSYNEQFFGPGTRLTVL.

This clonotype has more than one count but fewer than ten. The gene calls are TRBV4-1 and TRBJ2-4; 9 bases agree with TRBD1. Germline V gene sequence: CDR1 MGHRA, CDR2 YSYEKL. V shed 3 bases, J shed 13 bases, and the junction held 13 bases outside the gene matches. CDR3 length equals 15 residues. The CDR3 bases are TGCGCCAGCAGCCATTCCGGGACAGGGTTGGGTGAGCAGTACTTC. Translation gives CASSHSGTGLGEQYF.

The rearrangement uses TRBV28 and TRBJ2-3; D may be TRBD1 (7 bases). Trimming took off 3 bases at V and 4 bases at J, with 11 bases between the two ends. This CDR3 comprises 14 residues. CDR1 is MDHEN, CDR2 SYDVKM, per germline. CDR3 residues: CASSFSRGADTQYF. The CDR3 DNA follows: TGTGCCAGCAGTTTTAGCAGGGGGGCAGATACGCAGTATTTT.

The chain combines TRBV7-8 with TRBJ1-6, with a tentative D call TRBD1 (5 bases). CDR3 size: 15 residues. Trimming removed 8 bases at V and 8 bases at J, with 19 bases between. Germline lookup yields CDR1 SGHVS and CDR2 FQNEAQ. CDR3 sequence reads: CASHHHRNAHSPLHF. In DNA form, the CDR3 reads TGTGCCAGCCATCATCACAGGAATGCACATTCACCCCTCCACTTT.

The chain joins TRBV21-1 to TRBJ2-7; the DNA was not compared with TRBD1, the D call given in the table. TRBV21-1 is annotated as a pseudogene. This CDR3 region has 13 residues. Here the CDR3 DNA reads TGTGCCAGCGGCAACTCAGGGTGCTACGAGCAGTACTTC. This sequence encodes CASGNSGCYEQYF.

The CDR3 nucleotides are TGTGCCAGCAGCTTAGGCCTCCCTAGGGTCTACGAGCAGTACTTC. Protein sequence: CASSLGLPRVYEQYF. V gene TRBV7-9 combines with J gene TRBJ2-7, with unresolved D. CDR3 length: 15 amino acids. Deletions cut 1 base from V and 3 bases from J, with 13 bases between. Germline V gene sequence: CDR1 SEHNR, CDR2 FQNEAQ (reference sequence).

The table lists this clonotype with a few counts. The rearrangement links TRBV9 to TRBJ2-1; 10 bases line up with TRBD2. The CDR3 runs to 17 residues. Germline V lookup: CDR1 SGDLS, CDR2 YYNGEE. V dropped 1 base and J dropped 1; count of bases not matched to a gene: 5. The CDR3: CASSVTISGGSYNEQFF. The CDR3 DNA follows: TGTGCCAGCAGCGTAACTATTAGCGGGGGGTCCTACAATGAGCAGTTCTTC.

This clonotype was counted between two and nine times. CDR3 in amino acids: CASSKLGGLYNEQFF. The CDR3 DNA is TGTGCCAGCAGTAAGCTTGGGGGCCTGTACAATGAGCAGTTCTTC. The chain couples TRBV12-3 or TRBV12-4 to TRBJ2-1; D may be TRBD1 (6 bases). Trimming took off 5 bases at V and 4 bases at J, with 15 bases between the two ends. This CDR3 region has 15 residues.

This clonotype was observed a few times. The likely explanation is a read error, given a far larger clone one base away. The V call is TRBV6-2 or TRBV6-3, the J call TRBJ2-6, with D possibly being TRBD2 (5 bases). V lost 6 bases to trimming and J lost 0 bases, with 6 bases between them. The germline CDR1 and CDR2 sequences are MNHEY and SVGEGT. CDR3 length equals 14 residues. The CDR3 sequence is CASRLVSGANVLTF. The CDR3 DNA is TGTGCCAGCAGACTAGTCTCTGGGGCCAACGTCCTGACTTTC.

The genes are TRBV20-1 and TRBJ1-4; no definite D call. Germline-derived CDR1 and CDR2 are DFQATT and SNEGSKA (reference sequence). The CDR3 consists of 10 residues. V was shortened by 4 bases and J by 6 bases, with 3 bases between the two germline ends. In nucleotides, the CDR3 is TGCAGTGCTACTGATGAAAAACTGTTTTTT. As protein: CSATDEKLFF.

J is TRBJ2-7 and V is TRBV5-1, with 7 positions matching TRBD2. The CDR3 is 16 amino acids. J lost 5 bases, V lost 1 base, and 12 bases had no gene match. In germline, CDR1 is SGHRS, CDR2 YFSETQ. In DNA, the CDR3 is TGCGCCAGCAGCTTGTGGGGAGGGAACAGCGCTAACGAGCAGTACTTC. Encoded protein: CASSLWGGNSANEQYF.